This T cell receptor beta chain was retrieved from a study of Ad26.COV2.S vaccination and SARS-CoV-2 variants. Regarding the study as a whole: The TCR breadth and depth analyses may have produced an underestimate of total T cell responses.

Points on this clone: Its antigen is still unknown.

V was pared by 4 bases and J by 5 bases, with 14 bases between. This CDR3 comprises 14 residues. From germline, CDR1 is MNHEY and CDR2 SVGEGT. Some clones are missing from TCRdb's copy, which holds only in-frame ones; the method was immunoSEQ multiplex PCR. The repertoire holds about 350,000 clones, with just over 90% as singletons. The chain employs TRBV6-2 or TRBV6-3 and TRBJ1-1, with a tentative D call TRBD1 (6 bases). The sequence derives from a human donor who had recovered from COVID-19. The source was peripheral blood, collected after recovery from COVID-19. The CDR3 DNA is TGTGCCAGCAGTTTTGTGGGGGCCGAGACTGAAGCTTTCTTT. It codes for CASSFVGAETEAFF.